The clone carrying this TCR beta chain was observed at least ten times. TCRdb re-derived calls from the 5' RACE reads in MiXCR, one entry per CDR3 protein. The sample has just under 350,000 distinct CDR3 sequences, 13% seen once. Germline CDR1 is LNHDA and CDR2 is SQIVND (reference sequence). V lost 4 bases to trimming and J lost 1 base, with 13 bases between them. CDR3 length: 15 amino acids. The data were obtained in a study of T-cell memory formation after mild COVID-19. This sequence originates from a man between 18 and 29 years old who had mild COVID-19 (a few samples of this study predate the infection). Cell type and time point are not known. The chain joins TRBV19 to TRBJ2-5; D is perhaps TRBD2 (7 bases). The sample taken for sequencing was PBMCs or a T cell subset sorted from them (not recorded which). This chain's CDR3 is CASSRGRGAQETQYF. The CDR3 DNA reads as TGTGCCAGTAGTAGGGGCCGGGGGGCCCAAGAGACCCAGTACTTC.